This T cell receptor (beta chain) came from a study of shared clonotypes between healthy human individuals. This clone was observed many times. The antigen is not known. Adults of Caucasian background living in Nashville, Tennessee made up all donors. The V end was cut by 6 bases, the J end by 1 base, with 12 bases between. This CDR3 spans 14 amino acids. CDR1 is SGDLS, CDR2 YYNGEE, per germline. On sorted subsets, replicate PCRs used about 200 ng DNA, or about 30,000 T cell genomes. Using immunoSEQ multiplex PCR, the repertoire was profiled, and TCRdb retains in-frame clones only, with some absent. The data hold about 110,000 clones, with more than 65% observed a single time. General observations from the study: Non-shared clonotypes displayed generation probabilities falling below those of clonotypes present in all four donors. It was expected that sequencing depth would affect clonotype sharing among donors.

The sequence was obtained from a woman aged 30 to 39 in good health. What was sequenced was memory CD8+ T cells sorted from blood. Subset described: CD45RO+ cells pooled with CCR7-negative TemRA cells. The rearrangement links TRBV9 to TRBJ2-3; tentatively, D is TRBD2 (5 bases). The CDR3: CASNGGSGTDTQYF. Here the CDR3 DNA reads TGTGCCAGCAATGGCGGGTCCGGCACAGATACGCAGTATTTT.